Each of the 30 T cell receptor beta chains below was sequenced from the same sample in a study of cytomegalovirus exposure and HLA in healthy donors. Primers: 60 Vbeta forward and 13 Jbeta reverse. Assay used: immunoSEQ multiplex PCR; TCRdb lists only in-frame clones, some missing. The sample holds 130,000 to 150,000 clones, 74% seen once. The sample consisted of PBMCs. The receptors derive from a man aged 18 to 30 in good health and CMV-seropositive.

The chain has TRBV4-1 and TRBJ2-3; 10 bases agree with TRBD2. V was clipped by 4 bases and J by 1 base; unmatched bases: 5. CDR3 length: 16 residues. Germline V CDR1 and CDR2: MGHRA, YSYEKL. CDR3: CASSRIAGGGTDTQYF. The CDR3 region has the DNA TGCGCCAGCAGCCGTATAGCGGGAGGTGGCACAGATACGCAGTATTTT.

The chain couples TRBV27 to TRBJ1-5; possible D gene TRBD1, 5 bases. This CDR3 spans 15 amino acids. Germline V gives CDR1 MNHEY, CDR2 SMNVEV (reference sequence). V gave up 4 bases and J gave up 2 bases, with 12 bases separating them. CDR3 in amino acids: CASSSGRGGNQPQHF. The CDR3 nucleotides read TGTGCCAGCAGTTCGGGGAGGGGCGGCAATCAGCCCCAGCATTTT.

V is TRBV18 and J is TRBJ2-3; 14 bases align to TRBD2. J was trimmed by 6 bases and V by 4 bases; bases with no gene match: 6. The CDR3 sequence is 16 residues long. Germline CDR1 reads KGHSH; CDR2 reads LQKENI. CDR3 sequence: CASSRGLAGASDTQYF. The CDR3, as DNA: TGTGCCAGCTCACGGGGACTAGCGGGGGCGTCGGATACGCAGTATTTT.

The CDR3 loop is CASKNAQGSYEQYF. In DNA form, the CDR3 reads TGTGCCAGTAAGAACGCCCAGGGCAGTTACGAGCAGTACTTC. The chain has TRBV19 and TRBJ2-7, with a tentative D call TRBD1 (5 bases). The CDR3 covers 14 residues. V was shortened by 7 bases and J by 4 bases, with 17 bases between the two germline ends. Germline-derived CDR1 and CDR2 are LNHDA and SQIVND (reference sequence).

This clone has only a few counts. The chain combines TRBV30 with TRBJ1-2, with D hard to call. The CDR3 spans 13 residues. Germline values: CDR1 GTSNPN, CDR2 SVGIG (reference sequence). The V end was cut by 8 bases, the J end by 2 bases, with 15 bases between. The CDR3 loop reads CAATVTENYGYTF. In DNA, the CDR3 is TGTGCCGCCACCGTTACAGAGAACTATGGCTACACCTTC.

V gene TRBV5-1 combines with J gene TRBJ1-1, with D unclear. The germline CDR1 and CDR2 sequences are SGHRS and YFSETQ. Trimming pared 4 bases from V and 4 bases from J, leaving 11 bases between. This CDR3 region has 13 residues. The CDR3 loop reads CASSRHVGTEAFF. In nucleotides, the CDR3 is TGCGCCAGCAGCCGCCATGTCGGCACTGAAGCTTTCTTT.

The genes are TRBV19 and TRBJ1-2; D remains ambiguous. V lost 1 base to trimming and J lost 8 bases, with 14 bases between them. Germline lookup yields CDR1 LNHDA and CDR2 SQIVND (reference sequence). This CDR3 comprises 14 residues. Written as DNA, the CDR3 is TGTGCCAGTAGTATAGTCCTGAACTCGCGGGGCTACACCTTC. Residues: CASSIVLNSRGYTF.

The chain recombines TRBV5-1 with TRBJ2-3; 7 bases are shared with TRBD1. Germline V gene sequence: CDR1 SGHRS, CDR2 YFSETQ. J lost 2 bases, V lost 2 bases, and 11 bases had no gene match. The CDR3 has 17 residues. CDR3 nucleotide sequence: TGCGCCAGCAGCTTCAAACAGGGGAGATTTTCCACAGATACGCAGTATTTT. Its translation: CASSFKQGRFSTDTQYF.

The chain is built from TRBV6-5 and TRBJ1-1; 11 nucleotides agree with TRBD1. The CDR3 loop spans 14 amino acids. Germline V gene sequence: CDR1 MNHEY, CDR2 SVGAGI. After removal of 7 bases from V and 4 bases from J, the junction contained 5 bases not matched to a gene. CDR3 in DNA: TGTGCCAGCATGGACAGGGGGCGGGGCACTGAAGCTTTCTTT. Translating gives CASMDRGRGTEAFF.

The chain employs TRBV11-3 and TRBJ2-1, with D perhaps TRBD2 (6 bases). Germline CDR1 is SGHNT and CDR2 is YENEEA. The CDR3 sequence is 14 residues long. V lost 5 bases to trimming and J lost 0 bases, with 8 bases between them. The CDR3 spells CASSAGSSYNEQFF. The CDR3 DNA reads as TGTGCCAGCAGCGCGGGAAGCTCCTACAATGAGCAGTTCTTC.

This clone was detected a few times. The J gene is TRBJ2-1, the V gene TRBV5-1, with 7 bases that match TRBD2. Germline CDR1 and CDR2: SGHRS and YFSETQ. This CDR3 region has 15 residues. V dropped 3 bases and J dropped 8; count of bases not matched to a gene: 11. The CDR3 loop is CASSSIPGGFDEQFF. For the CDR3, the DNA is TGCGCCAGCAGCTCAATACCCGGGGGGTTTGATGAGCAGTTCTTC.

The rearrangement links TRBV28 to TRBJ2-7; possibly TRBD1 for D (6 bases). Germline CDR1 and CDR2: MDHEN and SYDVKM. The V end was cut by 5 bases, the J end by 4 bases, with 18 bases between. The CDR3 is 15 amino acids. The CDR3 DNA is TGTGCCAGCAGTCCACAAGTGGGGGCGGGTTACGAGCAGTACTTC. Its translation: CASSPQVGAGYEQYF.

This CDR3 is CASSSRGPEETQYF. The CDR3 DNA is TGTGCCAGCAGCTCCCGCGGCCCCGAAGAGACCCAGTACTTC. The genes are TRBV13 and TRBJ2-5; D uncertain. There are 14 residues in the CDR3. V was shortened by 4 bases and J by 3 bases, with 12 bases between the two germline ends. Germline assignment: CDR1 PRHDT and CDR2 FYEKMQ (reference sequence).

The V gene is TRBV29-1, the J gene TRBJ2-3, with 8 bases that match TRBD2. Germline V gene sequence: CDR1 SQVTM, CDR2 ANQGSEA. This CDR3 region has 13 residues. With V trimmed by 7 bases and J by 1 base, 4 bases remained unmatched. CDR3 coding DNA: TGCAGCGGGAGGCGGGGGGGCACAGATACGCAGTATTTT. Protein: CSGRRGGTDTQYF.

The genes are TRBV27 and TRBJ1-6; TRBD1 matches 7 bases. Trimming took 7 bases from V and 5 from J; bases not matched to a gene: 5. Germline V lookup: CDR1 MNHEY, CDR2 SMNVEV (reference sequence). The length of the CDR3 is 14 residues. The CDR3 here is CASTLGTDNSPLHF. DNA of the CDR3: TGTGCCAGCACCCTCGGGACAGATAATTCACCCCTCCACTTT.

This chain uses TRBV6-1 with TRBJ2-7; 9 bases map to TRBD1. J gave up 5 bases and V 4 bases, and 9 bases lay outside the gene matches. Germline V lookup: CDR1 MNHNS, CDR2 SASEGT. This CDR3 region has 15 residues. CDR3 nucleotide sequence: TGTGCCAGCAGTGCCCGGGACAGGGTAAACCACGAGCAGTACTTC. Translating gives CASSARDRVNHEQYF.

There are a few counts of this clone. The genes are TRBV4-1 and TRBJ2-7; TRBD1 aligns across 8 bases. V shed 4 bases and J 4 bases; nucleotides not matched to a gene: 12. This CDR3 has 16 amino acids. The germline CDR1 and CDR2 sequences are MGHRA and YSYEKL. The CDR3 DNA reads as TGCGCCAGCAGCCCAAATTCAGGGGGCTCCTTTTACGAGCAGTACTTC. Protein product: CASSPNSGGSFYEQYF.

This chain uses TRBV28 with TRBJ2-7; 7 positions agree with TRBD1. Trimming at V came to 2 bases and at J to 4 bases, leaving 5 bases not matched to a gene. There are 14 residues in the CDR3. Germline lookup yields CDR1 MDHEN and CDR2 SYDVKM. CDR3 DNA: TGTGCCAGCAGTTTAGGGACAGCCTCATACGAGCAGTACTTC. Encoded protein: CASSLGTASYEQYF.

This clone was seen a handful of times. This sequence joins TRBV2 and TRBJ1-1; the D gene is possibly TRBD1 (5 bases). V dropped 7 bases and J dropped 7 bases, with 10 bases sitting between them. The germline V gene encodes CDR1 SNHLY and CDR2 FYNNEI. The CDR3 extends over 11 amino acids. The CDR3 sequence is CASTGWNEAFF. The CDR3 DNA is TGTGCCAGCACAGGGTGGAATGAAGCTTTCTTT.

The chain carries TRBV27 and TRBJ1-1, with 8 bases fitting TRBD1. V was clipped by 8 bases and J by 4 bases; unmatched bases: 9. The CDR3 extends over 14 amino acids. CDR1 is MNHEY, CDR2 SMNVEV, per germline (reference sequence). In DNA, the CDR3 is TGTGCCAGCTGGCGGGCAGGGGGCTTCACTGAAGCTTTCTTT. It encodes CASWRAGGFTEAFF.

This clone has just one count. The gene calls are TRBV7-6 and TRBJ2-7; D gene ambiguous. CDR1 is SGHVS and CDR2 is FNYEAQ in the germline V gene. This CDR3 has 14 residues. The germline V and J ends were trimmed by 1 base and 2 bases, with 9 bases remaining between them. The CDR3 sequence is CASSLGPPAYEQYF. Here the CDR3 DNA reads TGTGCCAGCAGCTTAGGCCCACCGGCCTACGAGCAGTACTTC. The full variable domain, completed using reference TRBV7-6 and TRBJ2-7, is GAGVSQSPRYKVTKRGQDVALRCDPISGHVSLYWYRQALGQGPEFLTYFNYEAQQDKSGLPNDRFSAERPEGSISTLTIQRTEQRDSAMYRCASSLGPPAYEQYFGPGTRLTVT.

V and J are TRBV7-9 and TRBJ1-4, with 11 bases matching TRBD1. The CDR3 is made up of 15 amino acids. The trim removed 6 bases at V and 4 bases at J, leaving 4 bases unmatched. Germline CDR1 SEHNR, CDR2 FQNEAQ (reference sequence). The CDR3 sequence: CASRGTGGSNEKLFF. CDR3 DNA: TGTGCCAGCAGGGGGACAGGGGGGAGTAATGAAAAACTGTTTTTT.

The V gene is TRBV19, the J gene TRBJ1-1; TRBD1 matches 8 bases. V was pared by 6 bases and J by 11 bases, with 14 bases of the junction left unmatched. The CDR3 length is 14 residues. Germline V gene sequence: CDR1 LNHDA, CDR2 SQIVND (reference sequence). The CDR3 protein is CASRNGLSGGKAFF. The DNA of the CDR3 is TGTGCCAGTAGGAATGGGTTGTCAGGGGGCAAGGCTTTCTTT. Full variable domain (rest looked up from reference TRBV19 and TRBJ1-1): DGGITQSPKYLFRKEGQNVTLSCEQNLNHDAMYWYRQDPGQGLRLIYYSQIVNDFQKGDIAEGYSVSREKKESFPLTVTSAQKNPTAFYLCASRNGLSGGKAFFGQGTRLTVV.

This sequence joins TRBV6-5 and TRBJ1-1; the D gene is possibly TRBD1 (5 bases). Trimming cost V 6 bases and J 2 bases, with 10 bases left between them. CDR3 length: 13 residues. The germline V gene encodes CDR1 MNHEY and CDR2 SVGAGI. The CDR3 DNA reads TGTGCCAGCAGGACCCAGGGAAACACTGAAGCTTTCTTT. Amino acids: CASRTQGNTEAFF.

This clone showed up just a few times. The CDR3 DNA is TGTGCCAGCAGTTTGGGGGGGGCGGGTAATGAAAAACTGTTTTTT. This encodes CASSLGGAGNEKLFF. The chain has TRBV28 and TRBJ1-4; possible D gene TRBD1, 6 bases. Per germline, CDR1 MDHEN and CDR2 SYDVKM. Trimming took off 3 bases at V and 4 bases at J, with 12 bases between the two ends. CDR3 size: 15 residues.

The CDR3 is CASSPRDLSSGSIEQFF. CDR3 sequence (DNA): TGTGCCAGCAGCCCTAGGGACCTATCTAGCGGGAGTATAGAGCAGTTCTTC. The rearrangement joins TRBV28 to TRBJ2-1; 10 bases are a match to TRBD2. V was clipped by 6 bases and J by 10 bases; unmatched bases: 18. CDR1 MDHEN and CDR2 SYDVKM come from the germline V gene. The CDR3 totals 17 residues.

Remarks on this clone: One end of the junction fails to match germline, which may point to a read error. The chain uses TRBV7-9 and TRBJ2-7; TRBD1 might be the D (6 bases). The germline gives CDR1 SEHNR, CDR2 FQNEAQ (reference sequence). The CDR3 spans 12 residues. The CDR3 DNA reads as TGTTCCAGCAGCTTCGGACAGAACGAGCAGTACTTC. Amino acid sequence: CSSSFGQNEQYF.

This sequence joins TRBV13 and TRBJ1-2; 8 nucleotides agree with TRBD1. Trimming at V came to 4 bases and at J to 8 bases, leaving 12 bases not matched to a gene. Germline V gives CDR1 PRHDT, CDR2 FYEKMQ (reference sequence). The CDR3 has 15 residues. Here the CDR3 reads CASSWPGQGVVGYTF. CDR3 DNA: TGTGCCAGCAGCTGGCCCGGACAGGGCGTTGTGGGCTACACCTTC.

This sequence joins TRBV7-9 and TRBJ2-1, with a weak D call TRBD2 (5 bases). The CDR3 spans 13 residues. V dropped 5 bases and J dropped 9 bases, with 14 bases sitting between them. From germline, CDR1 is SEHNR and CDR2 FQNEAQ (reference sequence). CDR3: CASSPPRESEQFF. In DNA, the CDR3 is TGTGCCAGCAGCCCACCCCGGGAATCTGAGCAGTTCTTC. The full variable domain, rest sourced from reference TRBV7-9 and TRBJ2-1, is DTGVSQNPRHKITKRGQNVTFRCDPISEHNRLYWYRQTLGQGPEFLTYFQNEAQLEKSRLLSDRFSAERPKGSFSTLEIQRTEQGDSAMYLCASSPPRESEQFFGPGTRLTVL.

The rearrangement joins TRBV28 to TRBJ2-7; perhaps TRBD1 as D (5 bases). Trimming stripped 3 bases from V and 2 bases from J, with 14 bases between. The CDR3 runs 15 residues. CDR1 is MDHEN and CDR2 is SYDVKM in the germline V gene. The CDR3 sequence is CASSLVGRDPYEQYF. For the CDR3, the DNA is TGTGCCAGCAGTTTGGTGGGGCGCGACCCCTACGAGCAGTACTTC.